The 19 T cell receptor beta chains presented below share a single source sample, sequenced in a study of T cell clonotyping in hematopoietic cell transplantation. Stated time point: recipient sample about 28 days before transplant, after cytoreduction. The data were produced by immunoSEQ multiplex PCR, yet TCRdb's version contains in-frame clones alone and is incomplete. This sample yields approximately 19,000 clones, of which 86% are seen a single time; about 8.4% belongs to the top ten. The material sequenced was peripheral blood mononuclear cells, taken before stem cell transplant. These receptors were taken from a man aged 45-65 years with acute myeloid leukemia. Some clones in this sample may be carry-over from other donors' samples.

The V gene is TRBV9, the J gene TRBJ2-1, with 11 nucleotides matching TRBD2. Germline lookup yields CDR1 SGDLS and CDR2 YYNGEE. This CDR3 comprises 16 residues. Trimming removed 4 bases from V and 6 bases from J; junction bases left unmatched: 9. The CDR3 sequence is CASSLRLAGNPNEQFF. In nucleotides, the CDR3 is TGTGCCAGCAGCTTGAGACTAGCGGGGAACCCCAATGAGCAGTTCTTC.

In this sample, this clone turned up once. The V gene is TRBV19, the J gene TRBJ2-7; 7 nucleotides match TRBD1. From germline, CDR1 is LNHDA and CDR2 SQIVND (reference sequence). V trimming: 1 base; J trimming: 2 bases; junction bases outside the gene matches: 2. This CDR3 is built from 14 residues. The CDR3 coding sequence is TGTGCCAGTAGTATAGGGGACAGTCCCTACGAGCAGTACTTC. Translating gives CASSIGDSPYEQYF.

The rearrangement links TRBV6-5 to TRBJ2-7, with D maybe TRBD1 (6 bases). The CDR3 has 16 residues. Germline CDR1 is MNHEY and CDR2 is SVGAGI. The V gene lost 3 bases and the J gene lost 4 bases, with 19 bases spanning the gap. CDR3 sequence: CASSYIRTAGGYEQYF. The CDR3 bases are TGTGCCAGCAGTTATATACGGACAGCCGGCGGATACGAGCAGTACTTC.

The V and J genes are TRBV27 and TRBJ2-3; D tentatively fits TRBD1 or TRBD2 (5 bases each). Germline values: CDR1 MNHEY, CDR2 SMNVEV (reference sequence). The CDR3 runs 15 residues. V gave up 2 bases and J gave up 2 bases, with 11 bases separating them. CDR3 sequence: CASSLKGRNTDTQYF. CDR3 DNA sequence: TGTGCCAGCAGTTTAAAGGGACGTAACACAGATACGCAGTATTTT.

The chain carries TRBV30 and TRBJ1-2; D gene ambiguous. This CDR3 has 15 residues. V gave up 1 base and J gave up 0 bases, with 12 bases separating them. Germline CDR1 GTSNPN, CDR2 SVGIG (reference sequence). CDR3 coding DNA: TGTGCCTGGAGTGCCCTCCCCTACGCTAACTATGGCTACACCTTC. This encodes CAWSALPYANYGYTF. The full variable domain, rest sourced from reference TRBV30 and TRBJ1-2, is SQTIHQWPATLVQPVGSPLSLECTVEGTSNPNLYWYRQAAGRGLQLLFYSVGIGQISSEVPQNLSASRPQDRQFILSSKKLLLSDSGFYLCAWSALPYANYGYTFGSGTRLTVV.

The chain has TRBV9 and TRBJ2-1; tentative D call: TRBD1 (5 bases). V was trimmed by 0 bases and J by 6 bases, leaving 10 bases between them. In germline, CDR1 is SGDLS, CDR2 YYNGEE. The CDR3 has 14 amino acids. This chain's CDR3 is CASSVGWGGNEQFF. The CDR3 DNA reads TGTGCCAGCAGCGTAGGTTGGGGCGGCAATGAGCAGTTCTTC.

The chain links TRBV2 to TRBJ2-5; 7 bases are a match to TRBD1. In germline, CDR1 is SNHLY, CDR2 FYNNEI. V gave up 5 bases and J gave up 1 base; unmatched junction bases: 4. The CDR3 is made up of 14 amino acids. CDR3 bases: TGTGCCAGCAGTCCGGGACAGTCCCAAGAGACCCAGTACTTC. Amino acids: CASSPGQSQETQYF.

The chain combines TRBV5-8 with TRBJ2-3; 7 bases agree with TRBD2. V lost 0 bases and J lost 4; bases outside the gene matches: 5. The germline V gene encodes CDR1 SGHTS and CDR2 YDEGEE. The CDR3 loop spans 15 amino acids. The chain's CDR3 is CASSLAEGGADTQYF. CDR3 DNA sequence: TGTGCCAGCAGCTTGGCCGAGGGAGGGGCAGATACGCAGTATTTT.

The V gene is TRBV4-3, the J gene TRBJ1-2, with 9 bases matching TRBD1. Germline V gene sequence: CDR1 LGHNA, CDR2 YSLEER. The CDR3 has 16 amino acids. The V segment lost 4 bases and the J segment 4 bases; nucleotides outside the gene matches: 10. CDR3 bases: TGCGCCAGCAGCCGAGAAGCCACAGGGGGCACCTATGGCTACACCTTC. This gives the protein CASSREATGGTYGYTF.

This chain uses TRBV27 with TRBJ1-2; no firm D call. This CDR3 is 13 amino acids long. Germline lookup yields CDR1 MNHEY and CDR2 SMNVEV (reference sequence). V gave up 1 base and J gave up 10 bases, with 13 bases separating them. Here the CDR3 reads CASSLLVGRAYTF. CDR3 DNA sequence: TGTGCCAGCAGTTTATTGGTAGGGAGAGCCTACACCTTC.

The genes are TRBV4-1 and TRBJ1-5; D remains unclear. Germline V gene lookup returns CDR1 MGHRA and CDR2 YSYEKL. Trimming removed 9 bases from V and 3 bases from J, with 18 bases in between. The CDR3 is 15 residues long. CDR3 bases: TGCGCCAGTAGACCGACTGAAGTGTCCAATCAGCCCCAGCATTTT. This translates into CASRPTEVSNQPQHF.

This chain joins TRBV2 and TRBJ1-2; 8 nucleotides align to TRBD1. CDR1 and CDR2 (germline): SNHLY, FYNNEI. The V segment lost 5 bases and the J segment 7 bases; nucleotides outside the gene matches: 12. This CDR3 has 15 residues. The CDR3 sequence: CASSPPGQDHLGYTF. The CDR3 coding sequence is TGTGCCAGCAGTCCGCCGGGACAGGATCATCTTGGCTACACCTTC.

V and J are TRBV13 and TRBJ2-5, with 9 bases identical to TRBD1. The CDR3 spans 13 residues. Looked up from germline, CDR1 is PRHDT and CDR2 is FYEKMQ (reference sequence). With 7 bases clipped from V and 5 bases from J, the junction kept 5 bases outside the gene matches. The CDR3 nucleotides are TGTGCCAGCAAAACAGGGGGCTCGGAGACCCAGTACTTC. Protein: CASKTGGSETQYF.

The sample holds one count of this clone. CDR3 residues: CASSESGEPYSREKLFF. CDR3 nucleotides: TGCGCCAGCAGTGAGTCGGGTGAACCCTACAGCCGGGAAAAACTGTTTTTT. The chain combines TRBV10-1 with TRBJ1-4; D is undetermined. Trimming removed 0 bases at V and 8 bases at J, with 19 bases between. Germline-derived CDR1 and CDR2 are WNHNN and SYGVQD (reference sequence). The CDR3 totals 17 residues.

CDR3 region: CASSPDTGELFF. In nucleotides, the CDR3 is TGTGCCAGCAGCCCCGACACCGGGGAGCTGTTTTTT. V and J are TRBV9 and TRBJ2-2; D is ambiguous. The CDR3 totals 12 residues. Trimming removed 4 bases at V and 3 bases at J, with 4 bases between. Germline V CDR1 and CDR2: SGDLS, YYNGEE.

CDR3 in amino acids: CASSLGGQEVDTQYF. The CDR3, as DNA: TGCGCCAGCAGCTTGGGGGGACAGGAGGTGGATACGCAGTATTTT. This chain joins TRBV5-1 and TRBJ2-3; 8 nucleotides align to TRBD1. The CDR3 loop spans 15 amino acids. From germline, CDR1 is SGHRS and CDR2 YFSETQ. V dropped 0 bases and J dropped 6; count of bases not matched to a gene: 6.

This clone showed up just once. J is TRBJ2-7 and V is TRBV7-8; D is perhaps TRBD1 or TRBD2 (5 bases each). V lost 0 bases and J 3 bases, leaving 6 bases between the germline ends. The germline CDR1 and CDR2 sequences are SGHVS and FQNEAQ. CDR3 length: 13 amino acids. CDR3: CASSLARGYEQYF. In nucleotides, the CDR3 is TGTGCCAGCAGCTTAGCGAGGGGCTACGAGCAGTACTTC.

The CDR3 coding sequence is TGTGCCAGCAGCTTGGACAGCCTTTATGGCTACACCTTC. Translated, it gives CASSLDSLYGYTF. The chain recombines TRBV7-2 with TRBJ1-2; D possibly corresponds to TRBD1 (6 bases). Trimming left V 3 bases short and J 5 bases short, with 10 bases between. CDR1 SGHTA and CDR2 FQGNSA come from the germline V gene. The CDR3 contains 13 residues.

The V gene is TRBV30, the J gene TRBJ1-1; 8 bases line up with TRBD1. This CDR3 has 15 amino acids. The junction had 16 bases not matched to a gene; V was cut back by 8 bases and J by 5 bases. Germline V gene sequence: CDR1 GTSNPN, CDR2 SVGIG (reference sequence). CDR3 amino acids: CAGQYNGQGGTEAFF. In DNA form, the CDR3 reads TGTGCCGGGCAATATAATGGACAGGGAGGGACTGAAGCTTTCTTT.